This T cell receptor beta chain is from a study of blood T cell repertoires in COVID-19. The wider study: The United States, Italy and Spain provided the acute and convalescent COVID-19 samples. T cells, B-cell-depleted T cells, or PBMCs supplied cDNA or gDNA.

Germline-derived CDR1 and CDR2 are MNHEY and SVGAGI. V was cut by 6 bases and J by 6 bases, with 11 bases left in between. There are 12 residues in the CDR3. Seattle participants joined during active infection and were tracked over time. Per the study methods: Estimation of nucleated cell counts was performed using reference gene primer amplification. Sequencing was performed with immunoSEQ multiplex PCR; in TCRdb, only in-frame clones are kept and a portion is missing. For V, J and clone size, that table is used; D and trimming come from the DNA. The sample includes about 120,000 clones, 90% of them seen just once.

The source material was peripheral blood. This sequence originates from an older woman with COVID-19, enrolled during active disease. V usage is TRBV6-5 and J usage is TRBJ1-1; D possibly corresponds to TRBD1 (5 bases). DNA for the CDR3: TGTGCCAGCAGGGCACCGGGGGCTGAAGCTTTCTTT. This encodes CASRAPGAEAFF.